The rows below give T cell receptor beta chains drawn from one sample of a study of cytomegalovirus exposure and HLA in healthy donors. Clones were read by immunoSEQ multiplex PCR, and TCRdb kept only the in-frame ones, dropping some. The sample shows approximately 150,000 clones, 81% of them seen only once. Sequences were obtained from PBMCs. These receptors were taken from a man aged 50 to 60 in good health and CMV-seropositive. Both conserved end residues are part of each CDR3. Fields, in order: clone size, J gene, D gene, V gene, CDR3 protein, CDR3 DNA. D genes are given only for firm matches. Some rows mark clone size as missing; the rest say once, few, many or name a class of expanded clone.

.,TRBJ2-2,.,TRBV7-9,CASTVNTGELFF,TGTGCCAGCACAGTTAACACCGGGGAGCTGTTTTTT
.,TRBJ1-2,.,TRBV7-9,CASSLGGSLSLYGYTF,TGTGCCAGCAGCTTAGGCGGGAGCCTTAGCCTCTATGGCTACACCTTC
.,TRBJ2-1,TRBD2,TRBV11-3,CASSLGGLAGANEQFF,TGTGCCAGCAGCTTAGGGGGACTAGCGGGAGCCAATGAGCAGTTCTTC
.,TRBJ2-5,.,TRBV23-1,CASSQSGKAGGGKETQYF,TGCGCCAGCAGTCAATCAGGGAAGGCAGGGGGAGGAAAAGAGACCCAGTACTTC
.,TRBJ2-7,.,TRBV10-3,CAISVGGGGREQYF,TGTGCCATCAGTGTTGGGGGGGGCGGACGCGAGCAGTACTTC
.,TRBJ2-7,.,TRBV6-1,CASSEMTVPYEQYF,TGTGCCAGCAGTGAAATGACAGTACCCTACGAGCAGTACTTC
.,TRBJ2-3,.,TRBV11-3,CASSLGLRRADTQYF,TGTGCCAGCAGCTTAGGATTACGGAGAGCAGATACGCAGTATTTT
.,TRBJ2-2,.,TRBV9,CASSVQAAHTGELFF,TGTGCCAGCAGCGTACAAGCGGCTCACACCGGGGAGCTGTTTTTT
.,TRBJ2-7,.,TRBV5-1,CASSSQGGVEQYF,TGCGCCAGCAGCTCACAGGGGGGGGTCGAGCAGTACTTC
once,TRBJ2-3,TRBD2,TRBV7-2,CASSLQFIAGGSTDTQYF,TGTGCCAGCAGCTTACAGTTTATAGCGGGGGGGAGCACAGATACGCAGTATTTT
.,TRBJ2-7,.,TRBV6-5,CASRRLEARYEQYF,TGTGCCAGCCGACGACTAGAGGCCCGCTACGAGCAGTACTTC
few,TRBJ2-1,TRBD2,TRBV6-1,CASSESPPSGSMNEQFF,TGTGCCAGCAGTGAAAGTCCCCCCAGCGGGAGTATGAATGAGCAGTTCTTC
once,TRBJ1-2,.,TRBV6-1,CASKAGVRYGYTF,TGTGCCAGCAAGGCAGGGGTCCGCTATGGCTACACCTTC
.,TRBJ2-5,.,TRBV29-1,CSVGERTQYF,TGCAGCGTTGGGGAGAGGACCCAGTACTTC
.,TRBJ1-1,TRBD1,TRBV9,CASSPGQSTEAFF,TGTGCCAGCAGCCCGGGACAGTCCACTGAAGCTTTCTTT
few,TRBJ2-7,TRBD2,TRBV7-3,CASSPRTSGSWKYF,TGTGCCAGCAGCCCCCGGACTAGCGGGAGTTGGAAGTACTTC
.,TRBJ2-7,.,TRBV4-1,CASSQDLRVPGEQYF,TGCGCCAGCAGCCAAGATCTGCGGGTACCGGGCGAGCAGTACTTC
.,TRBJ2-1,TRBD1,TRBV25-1,CASSDPGQGADNEQFF,TGTGCCAGCAGTGACCCCGGACAGGGGGCTGACAATGAGCAGTTCTTC
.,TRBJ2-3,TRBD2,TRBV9,CASSVTPTSGTTDTQYF,TGTGCCAGCAGCGTAACCCCGACTAGCGGAACCACAGATACGCAGTATTTT
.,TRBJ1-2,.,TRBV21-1,CASSIPLDRLYGYTF,TGTGCCAGCAGCATACCCCTTGACAGGCTCTATGGCTACACCTTC
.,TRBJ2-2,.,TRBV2,CASSGGRFRELFF,TGTGCCAGCAGTGGAGGGAGATTTCGGGAGCTGTTTTTT
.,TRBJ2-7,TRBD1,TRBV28,CASSLTSGTGEFMTLYEQYF,TGTGCCAGCAGTTTGACATCCGGGACAGGGGAGTTTATGACCCTCTACGAGCAGTACTTC
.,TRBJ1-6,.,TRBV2,CASSEGRDASPLHF,TGTGCCAGCAGCGAGGGTAGGGATGCATCACCCCTCCACTTT
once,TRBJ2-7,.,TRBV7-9,CASSLVGSPPLEQYF,TGTGCCAGCAGCTTAGTGGGTAGCCCTCCCCTCGAGCAGTACTTC
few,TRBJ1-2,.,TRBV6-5,CASSYSAGLGYTF,TGTGCCAGCAGTTACTCGGCGGGGCTTGGCTACACCTTC
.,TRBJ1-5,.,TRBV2,CASSGAGNQPQHF,TGTGCCAGCAGTGGGGCGGGGAATCAGCCCCAGCATTTT
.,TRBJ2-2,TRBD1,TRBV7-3,CASSWTGGITGELFF,TGTGCCAGCAGCTGGACAGGGGGCATTACCGGGGAGCTGTTTTTT